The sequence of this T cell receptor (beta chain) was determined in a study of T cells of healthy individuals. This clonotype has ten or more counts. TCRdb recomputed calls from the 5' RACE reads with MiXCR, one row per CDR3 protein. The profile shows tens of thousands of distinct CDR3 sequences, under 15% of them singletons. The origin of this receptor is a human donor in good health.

For the CDR3, the DNA is TGTGCCAGCAGCTTAGGAGACAGAGGAGGCTACACCTTC. Residues: CASSLGDRGGYTF. The genes are TRBV7-8 and TRBJ1-2; a possible D gene is TRBD1 (5 bases). Germline V gives CDR1 SGHVS, CDR2 FQNEAQ. Trimming took 1 base from V and 8 from J, leaving 11 bases between them. This CDR3 is 13 amino acids long.